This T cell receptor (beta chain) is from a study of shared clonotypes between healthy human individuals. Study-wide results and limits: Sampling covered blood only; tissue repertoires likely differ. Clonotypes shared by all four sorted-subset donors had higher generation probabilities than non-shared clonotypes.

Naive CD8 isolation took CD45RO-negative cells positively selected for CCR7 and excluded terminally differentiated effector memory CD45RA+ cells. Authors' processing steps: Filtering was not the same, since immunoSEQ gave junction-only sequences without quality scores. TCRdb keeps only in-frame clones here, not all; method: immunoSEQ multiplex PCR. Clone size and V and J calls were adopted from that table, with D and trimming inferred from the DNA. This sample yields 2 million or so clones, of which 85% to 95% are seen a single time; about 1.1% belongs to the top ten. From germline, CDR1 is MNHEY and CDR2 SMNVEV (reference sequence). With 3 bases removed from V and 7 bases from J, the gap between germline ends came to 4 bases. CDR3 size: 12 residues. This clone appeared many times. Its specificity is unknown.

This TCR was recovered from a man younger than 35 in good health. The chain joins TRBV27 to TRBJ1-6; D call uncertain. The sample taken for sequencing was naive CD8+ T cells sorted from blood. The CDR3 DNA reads TGTGCCAGCAGTTTCATGAATTCACCCCTCCACTTT. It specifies CASSFMNSPLHF.